A single T cell receptor beta chain is shown here with its context. In the authors' workflow: Estimates of nucleated cell counts were drawn from the amplification of reference gene primers. Method: immunoSEQ multiplex PCR; TCRdb's copy keeps in-frame clones and lacks some. Clone size and the V and J calls come from that table; the DNA yielded D and trimming. This table has some 250,000 clones, around 80% appearing once. This sample was included in a study of blood T cell repertoires in COVID-19. Study context: COVID-19 samples collected from the United States, Italy and Spain covered acute and convalescent phases. T cells, B-cell-depleted T cells, or PBMCs supplied cDNA or gDNA.

This CDR3 has 16 amino acids. V was shortened by 4 bases and J by 4 bases, with 20 bases between the two germline ends. The germline gives CDR1 SGHNT, CDR2 YYREEE (reference sequence). The sequence derives from a man aged 80 or over with acute or convalescent COVID-19. The sample taken for sequencing was peripheral blood. V and J are TRBV5-4 and TRBJ2-5; the D gene is possibly TRBD2 (6 bases). In DNA, the CDR3 is TGTGCCAGCAGCGTCGAGAGCCCGGGAGTAATAGAGACCCAGTACTTC. It is translated as CASSVESPGVIETQYF. The variable domain in full, with the rest retrieved from reference TRBV5-4 and TRBJ2-5, is ETGVTQSPTHLIKTRGQQVTLRCSSQSGHNTVSWYQQALGQGPQFIFQYYREEENGRGNFPPRFSGLQFPNYSSELNVNALELDDSALYLCASSVESPGVIETQYFGPGTRLLVL.